This TCR beta chain was sequenced during a study of cytomegalovirus exposure and HLA in healthy donors. Study information: Approximately 81% of 350 to 400 genotyped donors fell in the Caucasian-associated ancestry cluster.

General observations from the study: Associated with cytomegalovirus, according to the listing, were 150 to 200 TCR beta chains. A missense variant in DCLRE1C was later tied to TCR beta V- and J-gene trimming.

The PCR employed 60 Vbeta primers together with 13 Jbeta primers. TCRdb's table, derived via immunoSEQ multiplex PCR, lists solely in-frame clones and lacks some. The table lists 40,000 to 55,000 clones, around 70% of them singletons. This CDR3 region has 15 residues. CDR1 is SGHTA and CDR2 is FQGNSA in the germline V gene. The ends lost 5 bases at V and 5 bases at J; junction bases unmatched: 11. About this clone: The antigen is not known.

The sequencing input was PBMCs. The clonotype comes from a woman between 50 and 59 years old in good health and CMV-seronegative. The rearrangement uses TRBV7-2 and TRBJ2-7, with 8 bases matching TRBD1. CDR3 amino acids: CASSIDYRGLDEQYF. Here the CDR3 DNA reads TGTGCCAGCAGCATAGATTACAGGGGGTTGGACGAGCAGTACTTC. Together with reference TRBV7-2 and TRBJ2-7, the CDR3 gives the full variable domain: GAGVSQSPSNKVTEKGKDVELRCDPISGHTALYWYRQSLGQGLEFLIYFQGNSAPDKSGLPSDRFSAERTGGSVSTLTIQRTQQEDSAVYLCASSIDYRGLDEQYFGPGTRLTVT.